Shown below are 4 T cell receptor beta chains from a single sample sequenced in a study of human CD8 memory T cell subsets. Libraries for TCR beta were constructed using UMI-labeled 5' RACE. With the 5' RACE reads reprocessed, TCRdb shows one record per CDR3 protein and no DNA. The listing records some 10,000 distinct CDR3 sequences. Sample: CD8+ stem-like memory T cells (TSCM and TCM) sorted from PBMCs. This sample's subset: stem-like memory CD8 T cells (TSTEM), CCR7+ PD-1- TIGIT-. The receptors were gathered from a human donor in good health.

The J gene is TRBJ2-7, the V gene TRBV20-1; the TRBD2 assignment by TCRdb is unverifiable without DNA. The CDR3 covers 13 residues. CDR1 and CDR2 from the germline V gene are DFQATT and SNEGSKA (reference sequence). CDR3 sequence reads: CSARGAGTYEQYF.

The V gene is TRBV28, the J gene TRBJ2-7; TCRdb reports TRBD1, a call that lacks DNA to check it against. CDR3 length: 15 residues. In germline, CDR1 is MDHEN, CDR2 SYDVKM. CDR3 residues: CASSAPGQGPLEQYF.

The chain combines TRBV7-2 with TRBJ2-3; TCRdb calls TRBD2, which cannot be checked without DNA. The length of the CDR3 is 14 residues. Germline V gene lookup returns CDR1 SGHTA and CDR2 FQGNSA. The CDR3 region is CASSPGLPTDTQYF.

V usage is TRBV12-3 or TRBV12-4 and J usage is TRBJ2-7; lacking DNA, the TRBD1 call made by TCRdb goes unchecked. CDR3 length equals 13 residues. CDR3 sequence: CASSGTGDYEQYF.